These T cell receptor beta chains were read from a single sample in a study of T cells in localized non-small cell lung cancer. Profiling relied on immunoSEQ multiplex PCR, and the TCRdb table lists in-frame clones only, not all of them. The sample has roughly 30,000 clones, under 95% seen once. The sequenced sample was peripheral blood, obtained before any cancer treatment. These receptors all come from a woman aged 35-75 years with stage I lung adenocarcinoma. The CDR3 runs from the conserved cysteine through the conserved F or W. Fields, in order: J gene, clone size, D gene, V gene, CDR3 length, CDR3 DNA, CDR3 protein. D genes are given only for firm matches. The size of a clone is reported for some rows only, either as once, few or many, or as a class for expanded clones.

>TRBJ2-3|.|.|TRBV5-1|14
TGCGCCAGCAGCTTGGTGGCAGGCACAGATACGCAGTATTTT
CASSLVAGTDTQYF
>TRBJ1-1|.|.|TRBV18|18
TGTGCCAGCTCACCACAGCGACGGGGCAGAGTCGTAAACACTGAAGCTTTCTTT
CASSPQRRGRVVNTEAFF
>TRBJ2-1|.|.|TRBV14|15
TGTGCCAGCAGCCCACAAATTGGGGGTAACAATGAGCAGTTCTTC
CASSPQIGGNNEQFF
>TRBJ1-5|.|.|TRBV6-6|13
TGTGCCAGCAGTTACTCGAATCCTCAGCCCCAGCATTTT
CASSYSNPQPQHF
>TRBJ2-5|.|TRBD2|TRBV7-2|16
TGTGCCAGCAGCTTGGTGGCTAGCGGGATTAAAGAGACCCAGTACTTC
CASSLVASGIKETQYF
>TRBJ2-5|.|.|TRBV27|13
TGTGCCAGCAGTTGGCGCAGGCGAGAGACCCAGTACTTC
CASSWRRRETQYF
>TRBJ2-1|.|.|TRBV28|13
TGTGCCAGCAGTTTATTATTGGAGGGAGAGAGGTTCTTC
CASSLLLEGERFF
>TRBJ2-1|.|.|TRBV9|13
TGTGCCAGCAGCGTAGATCGACAGGAGGGGCAGTTCTTC
CASSVDRQEGQFF
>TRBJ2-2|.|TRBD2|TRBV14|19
TGTGCCAGCAGCCACCTCCCGGGACTAGCGGGGGCGAACACCGGGGAGCTGTTTTTT
CASSHLPGLAGANTGELFF
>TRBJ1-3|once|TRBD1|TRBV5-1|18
TGCGCCAGCAGCATAGGGACAGGGACAACTTTTGCTGGAAACACCATATATTTT
CASSIGTGTTFAGNTIYF
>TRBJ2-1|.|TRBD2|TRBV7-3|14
TGTGCCAGCAGCCGAGCGGGATGGAACAATGAGCAGTTCTTC
CASSRAGWNNEQFF
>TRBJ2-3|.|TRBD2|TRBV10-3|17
TGTGCCATCAGGAGCGCGGGAGGGGACTGGAACACAGATACGCAGTATTTT
CAIRSAGGDWNTDTQYF
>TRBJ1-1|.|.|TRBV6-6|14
TGTGCCAGCAGCTTCAGTGGCAGGGGCACTGAAGCTTTCTTT
CASSFSGRGTEAFF
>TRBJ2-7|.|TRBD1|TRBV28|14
TGTGCCAGCCACACGACAGGGGCACTCTACGAGCAGTACTTC
CASHTTGALYEQYF
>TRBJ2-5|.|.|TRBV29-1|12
TGCAGCGTTGAAGATCGGGGAGAGACCCAGTACTTC
CSVEDRGETQYF
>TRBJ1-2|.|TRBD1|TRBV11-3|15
TGTGCCAGCAGCTTAAGGAGGGGACAGAACTATGGCTACACCTTC
CASSLRRGQNYGYTF
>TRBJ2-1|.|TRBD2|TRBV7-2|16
TGTGCCAGCAGCCGGGTTGTCGGGAATAGCGGGCATGAGCAGTTCTTC
CASSRVVGNSGHEQFF
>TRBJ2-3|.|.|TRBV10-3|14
TGTGCCATCGGCGAACGGGGGCACACAGATACGCAGTATTTT
CAIGERGHTDTQYF
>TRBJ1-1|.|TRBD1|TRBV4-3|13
TGCGCCAGCAGCAGGACAGGGTACACTGAAGCTTTCTTT
CASSRTGYTEAFF
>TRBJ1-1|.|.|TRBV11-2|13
TGTGCCAGCAGCTTAGATCGAGGGGGTGAAGCTTTCTTT
CASSLDRGGEAFF
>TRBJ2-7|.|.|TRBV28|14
TGTGCCAGCAGTGCGACACTCCGCTCCTACGAGCAGTACTTC
CASSATLRSYEQYF
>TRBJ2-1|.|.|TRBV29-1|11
TGCAGCGCCCTACTGTACAATGAGCAGTTCTTC
CSALLYNEQFF
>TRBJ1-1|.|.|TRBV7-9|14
TGTGCCAGCAGCTTAGTTGGCCTGGGGACTGAAGCTTTCTTT
CASSLVGLGTEAFF
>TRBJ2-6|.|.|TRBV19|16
TGTGCCAGTAGATGGGGACACACATCTGGGGCCAACGTCCTGACTTTC
CASRWGHTSGANVLTF
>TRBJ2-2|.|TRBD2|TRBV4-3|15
TGCGCCAGCAGCCATGCTAGCGGGGTGGCCGGGGAGCTGTTTTTT
CASSHASGVAGELFF
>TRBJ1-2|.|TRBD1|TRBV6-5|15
TGTGCCAGCAGTTACTCCCGGACAGGCCTGTATGGCTACACCTTC
CASSYSRTGLYGYTF
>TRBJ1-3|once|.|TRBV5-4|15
TGTGCCAGCAGCTCCAACCGGGGGACTGGAAACACCATATATTTT
CASSSNRGTGNTIYF
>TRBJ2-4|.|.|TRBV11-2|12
TGTGCCAGCAGCCGTCTACCCGACATTCAGTACTTC
CASSRLPDIQYF
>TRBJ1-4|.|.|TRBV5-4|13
TGTGCCAGCAGCTTGGCCAGAGGGGAAAAACTGTTTTTT
CASSLARGEKLFF
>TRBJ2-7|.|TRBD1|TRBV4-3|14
TGCGCCAGCAGCCAAGAAGGGACAGGGGGCGAGCAGTACTTC
CASSQEGTGGEQYF
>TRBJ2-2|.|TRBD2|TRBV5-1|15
TGCGCCAGCAGCCTGACTAGCGGGAGCCCCGGGGAGCTGTTTTTT
CASSLTSGSPGELFF
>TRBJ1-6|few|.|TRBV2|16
TGTGCCAGCAGTGAGGTGGAGGCCAGCGACAATTCACCCCTCCACTTT
CASSEVEASDNSPLHF
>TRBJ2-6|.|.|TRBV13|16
TGTGCCAGCAGCTTAGTAGTTGGATCTGGGGCCAACGTCCTGACTTTC
CASSLVVGSGANVLTF
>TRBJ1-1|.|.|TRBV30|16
TGTGCCTGGAGTTTGAGGGTCCGCGGAATAGACACTGAAGCTTTCTTT
CAWSLRVRGIDTEAFF
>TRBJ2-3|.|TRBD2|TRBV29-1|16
TGCAGCGTAGAAGTTCTAACTAGCGGGGGGGCAGATACGCAGTATTTT
CSVEVLTSGGADTQYF
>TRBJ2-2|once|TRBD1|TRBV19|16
TGTGCCAGTAGTATAGTTGGCAGGGGGACCACCGGGGAGCTGTTTTTT
CASSIVGRGTTGELFF
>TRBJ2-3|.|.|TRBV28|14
TGTGCCAGCAGTTTTAGTTCTAGCACAGATACGCAGTATTTT
CASSFSSSTDTQYF
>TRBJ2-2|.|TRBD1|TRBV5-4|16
TGTGCCAGCAGCTTTAAGGACAGGGGGCGGGACGGGGAGCTGTTTTTT
CASSFKDRGRDGELFF
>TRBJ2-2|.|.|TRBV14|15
TGTGCCAGCAGCCAGGGTCAGGGGAACACCGGGGAGCTGTTTTTT
CASSQGQGNTGELFF
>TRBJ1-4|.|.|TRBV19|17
TGTGCCAGTAGTATCCGACCGTTACAGGGTAGGACTGAAAAACTGTTTTTT
CASSIRPLQGRTEKLFF